This T cell receptor (beta chain) was retrieved from a study of post-analysis software for immune sequencing data. Study-level results: With TRBV5-6, TRBV5-1 and TRBV20-1 included, five TRBV segments were more frequent in patients than in controls. The F measure placed samples prepared in the same batch into strongly shared clusters.

Points on this clonotype: Its antigen is unidentified.

Every TCR beta cDNA library bore unique molecular identifiers. TCRdb re-called the PCR reads through MiXCR, storing one row per CDR3 protein. The repertoire includes over 700,000 distinct CDR3 sequences, about 27% of them detected once, and 0.56% sits in the top ten. V lost 3 bases and J 3 bases, leaving 13 bases between the germline ends. CDR1 is MNHEY and CDR2 is SVGEGT in the germline V gene. This CDR3 region has 15 residues. The chain employs TRBV6-2 or TRBV6-3 and TRBJ2-3, with D perhaps assigned TRBD1 or TRBD2 (5 bases each). This receptor was identified in a girl aged 10 to 17 with multiple sclerosis. The source material was blood. This chain's CDR3 is CASSYRQGRTDTQYF. The CDR3 coding sequence is TGTGCCAGCAGTTATCGGCAGGGACGGACAGATACGCAGTATTTT.